This TCR beta chain derives from a study of neoadjuvant nivolumab and ipilimumab in lung cancer. Assay: immunoSEQ multiplex PCR; the TCRdb copy retains only in-frame clones and omits some. Altogether 39,000 or so clones are present, about 88% being singletons, with the ten largest covering approximately 3.3%. Looked up from germline, CDR1 is SGHAT and CDR2 is FQNNGV. V lost 1 base and J lost 1, with 7 bases in between. The CDR3 spans 14 residues. The source of this sequence is an adult with non-small cell lung cancer. Material: peripheral blood, obtained before neoadjuvant nivolumab, alone or with ipilimumab. This rearrangement joins TRBV11-2 to TRBJ1-1; no firm D call. CDR3 protein: CASSLVQQNTEAFF. The CDR3 DNA follows: TGTGCCAGCAGCTTAGTACAGCAGAACACTGAAGCTTTCTTT.